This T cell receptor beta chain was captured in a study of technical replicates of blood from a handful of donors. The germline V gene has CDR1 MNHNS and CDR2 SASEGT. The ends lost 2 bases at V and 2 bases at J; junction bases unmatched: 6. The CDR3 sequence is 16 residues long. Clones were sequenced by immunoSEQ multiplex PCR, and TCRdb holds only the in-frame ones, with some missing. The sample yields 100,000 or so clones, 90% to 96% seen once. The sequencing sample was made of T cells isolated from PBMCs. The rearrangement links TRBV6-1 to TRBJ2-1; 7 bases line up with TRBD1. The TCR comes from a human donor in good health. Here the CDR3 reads CASSELGTVTYNEQFF. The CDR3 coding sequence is TGTGCCAGCAGTGAACTTGGGACAGTTACCTACAATGAGCAGTTCTTC.